This is a list of T cell receptor beta chains from one sample in a study of cytomegalovirus exposure and HLA in healthy donors. The assay was immunoSEQ multiplex PCR, and TCRdb's table has in-frame clones only and misses some. The data hold about 150,000 clones, with about two thirds observed a single time. Sequencing input: PBMCs. All receptors come from a man aged 35-49 years in good health and CMV-seronegative. The CDR3 runs from the conserved cysteine through the conserved F or W. The D gene is left open where the match is weak. The listing skips clone size in some rows; elsewhere it reads once, few, many or a size class.

j_call,cdr3_length,v_call,clone_size,d_call,cdr3_nt,cdr3_aa
TRBJ1-1,14,TRBV5-1,NA,NA,TGCGCCAGCAGCCTTTATCAGGGGAACACTGAAGCTTTCTTT,CASSLYQGNTEAFF
TRBJ1-1,15,TRBV5-1,NA,TRBD1,TGCGCCAGCCGGGGACAGGGGGCCATGAACACTGAAGCTTTCTTT,CASRGQGAMNTEAFF
TRBJ1-2,16,TRBV5-4,NA,TRBD1,TGTGCCAGCAGCGGGATGGGACAGGGGTCGGGCTATGGCTACACCTTC,CASSGMGQGSGYGYTF
TRBJ2-3,19,TRBV6-9,few,TRBD2,TGTGCCAGCAGCCACATTGGCTTTCAGCGGGGGAGACCCGCAGATACGCAGTATTTT,CASSHIGFQRGRPADTQYF
TRBJ1-1,12,TRBV29-1,NA,TRBD1,TGCAGCGTACGACAGGGGGAGACTGAGGCTTTCTTT,CSVRQGETEAFF
TRBJ1-2,14,TRBV6-5,few,NA,TGTGCCAGCAGTTACACAGGGAGGGGCTATGGCTACACCTTC,CASSYTGRGYGYTF
TRBJ1-2,15,TRBV9,NA,TRBD1,TGTGCCAGTAGCCCACCGGGACAGGGGGTGGCTGGCTACACCTTC,CASSPPGQGVAGYTF
TRBJ1-5,14,TRBV25-1,NA,TRBD1,TGTGCCAGCAGCGAGACAGGGTGGAATCAGCCCCAGCATTTT,CASSETGWNQPQHF
TRBJ1-1,13,TRBV6-5,NA,NA,TGTGCCAGCAGTTACTCAGGGGGAAGTTGGGCTTTCTTT,CASSYSGGSWAFF
TRBJ1-2,13,TRBV2,NA,NA,TGTGCCAGCACCTATGGACAGCTCTATGGCTACACCTTC,CASTYGQLYGYTF
TRBJ2-7,15,TRBV7-8,few,NA,TGTGCCAGCAGCTTAGTATTTGGACAGAGCTACGAGCAGTACTTC,CASSLVFGQSYEQYF
TRBJ2-7,14,TRBV2,few,TRBD1,TGTGCCAGCAGTTCCGGGACAGTACCCTACGAGCAGTACTTC,CASSSGTVPYEQYF
TRBJ1-2,16,TRBV5-4,NA,NA,TGTGCCAGCAGCGAAGGGGCGGGGGGCCCGCAGTATGGCTACACCTTC,CASSEGAGGPQYGYTF
TRBJ2-1,16,TRBV6-1,NA,TRBD2,TGTGCCAGCAGTGAAGCGAGGGCGGGGGGAAACAATGAGCAGTTCTTC,CASSEARAGGNNEQFF
TRBJ1-2,17,TRBV15,NA,NA,TGTGCCACCAGCAGAGATCTTAATCCCCGAGGGGGCTATGGCTACACCTTC,CATSRDLNPRGGYGYTF
TRBJ1-2,15,TRBV19,NA,TRBD1,TGTGCCAGTAGTATCCGCAGGGGGATGGAGGATGGCTACCCCTTC,CASSIRRGMEDGYPF
TRBJ1-1,12,TRBV18,few,NA,TGTGCCAGCTCCCCTAACAGGGAAGGGGCTTTCTTT,CASSPNREGAFF
TRBJ2-1,13,TRBV7-9,NA,NA,TGTGCCAGCAGCTTAGGAGGCGTCAATGAGCAGTTCTTC,CASSLGGVNEQFF
TRBJ1-4,14,TRBV5-6,few,NA,TGTGCCAGCAGCCCCCGGTTGGGGGGTGAAAAACTGTTTTTT,CASSPRLGGEKLFF
TRBJ2-3,14,TRBV5-1,NA,NA,TGCGCCAGCAGCGTGGAACTAGTAGCCGATACGCAGTATTTT,CASSVELVADTQYF
TRBJ2-7,17,TRBV6-1,NA,TRBD2,TGTGCCAGCAGTGAGTCTAGCGGGGGGGCCGAACTATACGGGCAGTACTTC,CASSESSGGAELYGQYF
TRBJ2-7,15,TRBV30,NA,NA,TGTGCCTGGAGTCGGTCAGGGGCGAGCTCCTACGAGCAGTACTTC,CAWSRSGASSYEQYF